This T cell receptor (beta chain) originates from a study of blood T cell repertoires in COVID-19. The CDR3 sequence is 16 residues long. The protocol was immunoSEQ multiplex PCR, while the TCRdb copy is restricted to in-frame clones and leaves out a portion. This table holds under 200,000 clones, roughly 78% found once. This clone was detected a few times. This TCR was recovered from a man in his 70s with active or convalescent COVID-19. The material sequenced was peripheral blood. The chain employs TRBV21-1 and TRBJ1-6. TRBV21-1 is a listed pseudogene. Here the CDR3 reads CASSKRDSGRGSPLHF. CDR3 in DNA: TGTGCCAGCAGCAAACGGGACTCCGGGAGGGGTTCACCCCTCCACTTT.